The entry below gives a single T cell receptor (beta chain) sequence along with its context. The record originates from a study of glioma-infiltrating T cells after dendritic cell vaccination. This table comes from immunoSEQ multiplex PCR, and its TCRdb copy is limited to in-frame clones, with some not included. The sample contains 49,000 or so clones, roughly 87% of which appear only once. This CDR3 is built from 14 residues. With 6 bases clipped from V and 3 bases from J, the junction kept 8 bases outside the gene matches. Germline V CDR1 and CDR2: ENHRY, SYGVKD. This TCR was sampled from a human donor with glioblastoma. The chain carries TRBV10-3 and TRBJ2-7; 7 bases match TRBD1. Material: blood, obtained before dendritic cell vaccination. DNA for the CDR3: TGTGCCATCAGAGGGGGCGAGTCCCTCTACGAGCAGTACTTC. It translates to CAIRGGESLYEQYF.